This T cell receptor (beta chain) was documented in a study of cytomegalovirus exposure and HLA in healthy donors. Whole-study findings and limits: In a later analysis, most CMV-associated TCR beta chains appeared HLA-restricted. In a later analysis, parvovirus B19, influenza, CMV and Epstein-Barr virus appeared linked to several top co-occurrence clusters. What was likely a sequencing artifact was a cluster of highly shared sequence variants.

Comments on this clone: Its matching antigen is unknown.

Regarding donors, all were healthy bone marrow donors. 60 Vbeta and 13 Jbeta primers were used in PCR. This table comes from immunoSEQ multiplex PCR, and its TCRdb copy is limited to in-frame clones, with some not included. The table records around 91,000 clones, 78% of them present only once. CDR1 MNHEY and CDR2 SMNVEV come from the germline V gene (reference sequence). Deletions cut 6 bases from V and 0 bases from J, with 9 bases between. The CDR3 spans 13 residues. The chain carries TRBV27 and TRBJ2-7; D possibly corresponds to TRBD1 (6 bases). The sequencing sample was made of PBMCs. This receptor was identified in a woman aged 40 to 50 in good health and CMV-seropositive. The CDR3: CASRVTGSYEQYF. For the CDR3, the DNA is TGTGCCAGCAGGGTGACAGGCTCCTACGAGCAGTACTTC.